The 27 T cell receptor beta chains below all came from one sample that was sequenced in a study of cytomegalovirus exposure and HLA in healthy donors. Primers: 60 Vbeta forward and 13 Jbeta reverse. The method was immunoSEQ multiplex PCR; TCRdb's version includes in-frame clones alone and lacks a portion of them. Of 130,000 to 150,000 clones in the sample, over 80% were seen once. The material sequenced was PBMCs. Source of these receptors: a male donor in good health and CMV-seronegative.

The rearrangement links TRBV2 to TRBJ1-1; 7 bases fit TRBD1. The germline CDR1 and CDR2 sequences are SNHLY and FYNNEI. V shed 7 bases, J shed 0 bases, and the junction held 5 bases outside the gene matches. The CDR3 consists of 14 residues. CDR3 loop: CASTPGQMNTEAFF. The CDR3 region has the DNA TGTGCCAGCACCCCGGGACAGATGAACACTGAAGCTTTCTTT.

V is TRBV5-4 and J is TRBJ1-1; no clear D. The V gene lost 0 bases and the J gene lost 1 base, with 13 bases spanning the gap. In germline, CDR1 is SGHNT, CDR2 YYREEE (reference sequence). The length of the CDR3 is 16 residues. CDR3 residues: CASSLGRRQANTEAFF. The CDR3 DNA reads TGTGCCAGCAGCTTGGGGCGAAGGCAGGCGAACACTGAAGCTTTCTTT.

The V and J genes are TRBV25-1 and TRBJ1-2, with D unclear. CDR3 length: 13 residues. Germline V gene data show CDR1 as MGHDK and CDR2 as SYGVNS. Trimming took 2 bases from V and 8 from J, leaving 12 bases between them. The CDR3 spells CASSERGIEGYTF. The DNA of the CDR3 is TGTGCCAGCAGTGAACGAGGGATCGAGGGCTACACCTTC.

The genes are TRBV7-9 and TRBJ2-7; maybe TRBD2 (5 bases). The germline V and J ends were trimmed by 3 bases and 0 bases, with 9 bases remaining between them. This CDR3 is 14 amino acids long. Germline V CDR1 and CDR2: SEHNR, FQNEAQ (reference sequence). The CDR3 protein is CASSFLSGSYEQYF. DNA of the CDR3: TGTGCCAGCAGCTTCCTCAGCGGCTCCTACGAGCAGTACTTC.

The chain recombines TRBV6-5 with TRBJ1-2; D is unclear. The V gene lost 0 bases and the J gene lost 10 bases, with 12 bases spanning the gap. CDR1 MNHEY and CDR2 SVGAGI come from the germline V gene. This CDR3 contains 13 residues. The CDR3 region has the DNA TGTGCCAGCAGTTACTCGATGAAGGGAGACTACACCTTC. This gives the protein CASSYSMKGDYTF.

This clone was observed once. The genes are TRBV6-5 and TRBJ2-7, with 7 bases matching TRBD1. CDR3 length: 16 amino acids. The V and J ends lost 4 bases and 2 bases, in that order; junction bases with no gene match: 11. The germline CDR1 and CDR2 sequences are MNHEY and SVGAGI. CDR3 DNA sequence: TGTGCCAGCAGTTCCACGATTTTAGGGGGCGCCTACGAGCAGTACTTC. This codes for CASSSTILGGAYEQYF.

This clone appeared a few times. The V and J genes are TRBV6-6 and TRBJ2-7; TRBD2 might be the D (5 bases). The CDR3 loop spans 13 amino acids. Germline V gene data show CDR1 as MNHNY and CDR2 as SVGAGI (reference sequence). V was trimmed by 2 bases and J by 2 bases, leaving 7 bases between them. This CDR3 is CASSYGGTYEQYF. CDR3 sequence (DNA): TGTGCCAGCAGTTACGGAGGCACCTACGAGCAGTACTTC.

V and J are TRBV16 and TRBJ2-2; tentative D call: TRBD2 (5 bases). Germline lookup yields CDR1 KGHSY and CDR2 FQNENV. Trimming took 0 bases from V and 5 from J, leaving 7 bases between them. This CDR3 has 14 residues. The CDR3 sequence is CASSQSRGTGELFF. As DNA, the CDR3 is TGTGCCAGCAGCCAATCTCGAGGGACCGGGGAGCTGTTTTTT.

V is TRBV27 and J is TRBJ2-7; the match to TRBD2 covers 9 bases. V lost 5 bases and J lost 3; bases outside the gene matches: 5. The germline V gene encodes CDR1 MNHEY and CDR2 SMNVEV (reference sequence). The CDR3 is 14 amino acids. The CDR3 sequence: CASSVISGSYEQYF. The DNA for the CDR3 is TGTGCCAGCAGTGTGATTAGCGGGAGCTACGAGCAGTACTTC.

This clone is a singleton in its sample. V usage is TRBV7-6 and J usage is TRBJ2-3; 9 bases match TRBD2. Per the germline V gene, CDR1 is SGHVS and CDR2 is FNYEAQ. This CDR3 has 16 residues. With 4 bases clipped from V and 6 bases from J, the junction kept 11 bases outside the gene matches. DNA for the CDR3: TGTGCCAGCAGCTACTCGTTAGCGGGGGCGGGGGATACGCAGTATTTT. Protein: CASSYSLAGAGDTQYF.

This chain uses TRBV4-2 with TRBJ1-2; the D gene is possibly TRBD1 (5 bases). Per the germline V gene, CDR1 is LGHNA and CDR2 is YNFKEQ. This CDR3 spans 15 amino acids. Trimming shortened V by 0 bases and J by 7 bases, and 15 bases separated the two germline ends. CDR3 sequence reads: CASSQEGAGNIGYTF. CDR3 sequence (DNA): TGTGCCAGCAGCCAAGAGGGCGCAGGGAATATTGGCTACACCTTC.

This sequence joins TRBV21-1 and TRBJ1-1; whether TRBD1, the table's D call, matches the DNA was not checked. TRBV21-1 is designated a pseudogene. The CDR3 is made up of 16 amino acids. DNA for the CDR3: TGTGCCAGCAGCAAAAGGGTTCGGACATTGGACCAGGTGGCTTTCTTT. Its protein product is CASSKRVRTLDQVAFF.

The chain uses TRBV27 and TRBJ2-7; D is ambiguous. CDR1 and CDR2 from the germline V gene are MNHEY and SMNVEV (reference sequence). The V gene lost 3 bases and the J gene lost 3 bases, with 9 bases spanning the gap. This CDR3 is 13 amino acids long. As DNA, the CDR3 is TGTGCCAGCAGTTTGGGCAGAAACTACGAGCAGTACTTC. Translated, it gives CASSLGRNYEQYF.

The table lists this clone with a few counts. The chain employs TRBV9 and TRBJ2-5; the D gene is possibly TRBD2 (5 bases). Per the germline V gene, CDR1 is SGDLS and CDR2 is YYNGEE. The CDR3 has 14 amino acids. Trimming cost V 0 bases and J 0 bases, with 6 bases left between them. The DNA for the CDR3 is TGTGCCAGCAGCGTAGACGGGGACCAAGAGACCCAGTACTTC. Protein sequence: CASSVDGDQETQYF.

The rearrangement uses TRBV2 and TRBJ2-1, with TRBD2 as a possible D gene (5 bases). Trimming removed 6 bases at V and 0 bases at J, with 15 bases between. This CDR3 is 16 amino acids long. Per germline, CDR1 SNHLY and CDR2 FYNNEI. CDR3 sequence (DNA): TGTGCCAGCAGCCACAGAGGGATAGGCTCCTACAATGAGCAGTTCTTC. Its translation is CASSHRGIGSYNEQFF.

V and J are TRBV15 and TRBJ2-3; 10 bases fit TRBD2. V trimming: 1 base; J trimming: 0 bases; junction bases outside the gene matches: 7. Germline lookup yields CDR1 LNHNV and CDR2 YYDKDF (reference sequence). The CDR3 contains 18 residues. CDR3 nucleotides: TGTGCCACCAGCAGAGGGGGTGGACTAGCGGTGAGCACAGATACGCAGTATTTT. It encodes CATSRGGGLAVSTDTQYF. Full variable domain (missing parts from reference TRBV15 and TRBJ2-3): DAMVIQNPRYQVTQFGKPVTLSCSQTLNHNVMYWYQQKSSQAPKLLFHYYDKDFNNEADTPDNFQSRRPNTSFCFLDIRSPGLGDTAMYLCATSRGGGLAVSTDTQYFGPGTRLTVL.

The V and J genes are TRBV19 and TRBJ2-1; tentatively, D is TRBD2 (6 bases). Germline CDR1 LNHDA, CDR2 SQIVND (reference sequence). Trimming took off 2 bases at V and 5 bases at J, with 16 bases between the two ends. The CDR3 spans 16 residues. CDR3 coding DNA: TGTGCCAGTAGTATATTTACGGGAGCTGGCAACAATGAGCAGTTCTTC. Translated: CASSIFTGAGNNEQFF.

This clone was observed a handful of times. The chain recombines TRBV10-3 with TRBJ1-2; the match to TRBD1 covers 7 bases. Germline V lookup: CDR1 ENHRY, CDR2 SYGVKD. CDR3 length: 13 residues. The V gene end was trimmed by 6 bases and the J gene end by 4 bases; junction bases not matched to a gene: 5. The CDR3 bases are TGTGCCATCAGGCACTACAGGGGCTATGGCTACACCTTC. Encoded protein: CAIRHYRGYGYTF.

Turning to this clone: A junction end diverges from the germline sequence, so it may reflect a read error. The chain carries TRBV7-9 and TRBJ1-4, with D tentatively TRBD1 (6 bases). CDR3 length: 15 residues. CDR1 and CDR2 (germline): SEHNR, FQNEAQ (reference sequence). The CDR3 protein is CASSLGQPGYEKLFF. The CDR3 nucleotides read TGTGCCAGCAGCCTAGGACAGCCCGGGTATGAAAAACTATTTTTT. Supplemented by reference TRBV7-9 and TRBJ1-4, the full variable domain reads DTGVSQNPRHKITKRGQNVTFRCDPISEHNRLYWYRQTLGQGPEFLTYFQNEAQLEKSRLLSDRFSAERPKGSFSTLEIQRTEQGDSAMYLCASSLGQPGYEKLFFGSGTQLSVL.

The chain joins TRBV19 to TRBJ1-4, with D tentatively TRBD1 (6 bases). V was shortened by 1 base and J by 8 bases, with 11 bases between the two germline ends. In germline, CDR1 is LNHDA, CDR2 SQIVND (reference sequence). The CDR3 spans 14 residues. The CDR3 sequence: CASSIGTAQEKLFF. In DNA form, the CDR3 reads TGTGCCAGTAGTATAGGGACAGCTCAAGAAAAACTGTTTTTT.

This chain's CDR3 is CASRSLANTDTQYF. The CDR3 DNA follows: TGTGCCAGCAGGAGTCTAGCCAACACAGATACGCAGTATTTT. This rearrangement joins TRBV25-1 to TRBJ2-3; TRBD2 might be the D (5 bases). Trimming cost V 6 bases and J 2 bases, with 12 bases left between them. The CDR3 is 14 amino acids. Germline CDR1 is MGHDK and CDR2 is SYGVNS.

The gene calls are TRBV5-4 and TRBJ2-7, with 8 bases identical to TRBD1. V lost 0 bases, J lost 3 bases, and 2 bases stayed unmatched. CDR3 size: 14 residues. Germline CDR1 reads SGHNT; CDR2 reads YYREEE (reference sequence). The CDR3 reads CASSLGGTGYEQYF. The DNA for the CDR3 is TGTGCCAGCAGCTTGGGGGGGACAGGCTACGAGCAGTACTTC. Combining the CDR3 with reference TRBV5-4 and TRBJ2-7 gives the whole variable domain ETGVTQSPTHLIKTRGQQVTLRCSSQSGHNTVSWYQQALGQGPQFIFQYYREEENGRGNFPPRFSGLQFPNYSSELNVNALELDDSALYLCASSLGGTGYEQYFGPGTRLTVT.

The chain couples TRBV7-9 to TRBJ1-1; no clear D gene. This CDR3 spans 13 amino acids. Trimming removed 3 bases at V and 1 base at J, with 6 bases between. Germline loops: CDR1 SEHNR, CDR2 FQNEAQ (reference sequence). The CDR3 region is CASSFRGNTEAFF. The CDR3 region has the DNA TGTGCCAGCAGCTTTCGGGGGAACACTGAAGCTTTCTTT.

The sample holds one count of this clone. V gene TRBV25-1 combines with J gene TRBJ2-7; 10 bases agree with TRBD1. CDR1 MGHDK and CDR2 SYGVNS come from the germline V gene. This CDR3 has 14 residues. V was clipped by 5 bases and J by 5 bases; unmatched bases: 6. In DNA form, the CDR3 reads TGTGCCAGCAGTCGACAGGGGGCTGGCCACGAGCAGTACTTC. Amino acid sequence: CASSRQGAGHEQYF.

This chain joins TRBV11-3 and TRBJ2-2; 13 bases agree with TRBD2. V lost 5 bases and J lost 6; bases outside the gene matches: 6. This CDR3 region has 16 residues. CDR1 and CDR2 (germline): SGHNT, YENEEA. Here the CDR3 reads CASSRRTSGSSGELFF. The CDR3 DNA follows: TGTGCCAGCAGCCGACGGACTAGCGGGAGTTCCGGGGAGCTGTTTTTT.

The V call is TRBV10-3, the J call TRBJ2-7, with D possibly TRBD1 on 6 matching bases. Germline lookup yields CDR1 ENHRY and CDR2 SYGVKD. The V end lost 11 bases, the J end lost 6 bases, and 14 bases lay between the germline ends. The CDR3 contains 11 residues. Here the CDR3 DNA reads TGTGCCGCCTCAACAGGGTCCGAGCAGTACTTC. It translates to CAASTGSEQYF.

The table lists this clone with a count of one. The V call is TRBV2, the J call TRBJ1-5, with TRBD1 matching 8 bases. This CDR3 has 14 amino acids. CDR1 SNHLY and CDR2 FYNNEI come from the germline V gene. The ends lost 6 bases at V and 2 bases at J; junction bases unmatched: 3. Here the CDR3 DNA reads TGTGCCAGCAGCCTGGACAGGGGCAATCAGCCCCAGCATTTT. Its protein is CASSLDRGNQPQHF. The full variable domain, its missing parts supplied by reference TRBV2 and TRBJ1-5, is EPEVTQTPSHQVTQMGQEVILRCVPISNHLYFYWYRQILGQKVEFLVSFYNNEISEKSEIFDDQFSVERPDGSNFTLKIRSTKLEDSAMYFCASSLDRGNQPQHFGDGTRLSIL.